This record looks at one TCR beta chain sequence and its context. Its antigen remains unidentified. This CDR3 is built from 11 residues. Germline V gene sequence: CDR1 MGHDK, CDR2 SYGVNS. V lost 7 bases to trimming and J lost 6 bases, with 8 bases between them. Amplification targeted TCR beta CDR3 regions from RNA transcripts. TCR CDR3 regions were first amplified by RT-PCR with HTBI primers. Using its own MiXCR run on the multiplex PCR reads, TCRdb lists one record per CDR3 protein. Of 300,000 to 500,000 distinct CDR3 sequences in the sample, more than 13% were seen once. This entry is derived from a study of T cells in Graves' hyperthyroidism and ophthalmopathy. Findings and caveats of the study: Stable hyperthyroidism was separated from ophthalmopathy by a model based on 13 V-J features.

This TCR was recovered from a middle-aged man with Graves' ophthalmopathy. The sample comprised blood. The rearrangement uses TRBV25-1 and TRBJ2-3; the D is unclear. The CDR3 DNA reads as TGTGCCAGCATGGCATTGGATACGCAGTATTTT. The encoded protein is CASMALDTQYF.